Here is one T cell receptor beta chain with its context. The authors divided CD4+ cells into CD45RA+ naive and CD45RA-negative memory subsets. The data were obtained in a study of shared clonotypes between healthy human individuals. Profiling relied on immunoSEQ multiplex PCR, and the TCRdb table lists in-frame clones only, not all of them. Among just over 2,000,000 clones listed, 85% to 95% were seen once. V shed 5 bases and J 7 bases; nucleotides not matched to a gene: 10. Per germline, CDR1 SGHTA and CDR2 FQGTGA. This CDR3 region has 15 residues. This clonotype originated in a man between 18 and 35 years old in good health. The sequenced material came from naive CD4+ T cells sorted from blood. Subset reported: CD45RA+ positively selected. The rearrangement uses TRBV7-3 and TRBJ1-2, with 10 bases identical to TRBD1. CDR3 in amino acids: CASSTGTGEVSGYTF. The CDR3 nucleotides read TGTGCCAGCAGCACAGGGACAGGGGAAGTTTCTGGCTACACCTTC.